Presented here are 9 T cell receptor beta chains from one specimen sequenced in a study of identical twins. Each CDR3 protein is one row after TCRdb ran MiXCR on the 5' RACE reads. The table records about 280,000 distinct CDR3 sequences, roughly 8.6% of them present only once. The same data also contributed to another study, on yellow fever vaccine responses in identical twins.

Sequencing input: memory (CD45RO+) T cells sorted from blood. The receptors were gathered from a woman under 30 in good health.

The sample holds a few counts of this clonotype. The V call is TRBV20-1, the J call TRBJ2-5; no clear D gene. The CDR3 covers 12 residues. V lost 6 bases, J lost 6 bases, and 14 bases lay in between. The germline CDR1 and CDR2 sequences are DFQATT and SNEGSKA (reference sequence). The CDR3: CSAQPPVQTQYF. Here the CDR3 DNA reads TGCAGTGCCCAACCTCCCGTCCAGACCCAGTACTTC.

In its sample, this clonotype was seen many times. J is TRBJ2-1 and V is TRBV20-1; TRBD2 matches 8 bases. Germline trimming cut 1 base from V and 6 bases from J; bases unmatched to any gene: 5. Germline V gene data show CDR1 as DFQATT and CDR2 as SNEGSKA (reference sequence). The length of the CDR3 is 14 residues. CDR3 sequence reads: CSARAGGPGNEQFF. The DNA for the CDR3 is TGCAGTGCTAGAGCGGGAGGGCCGGGCAATGAGCAGTTCTTC.

Only a few counts were recorded for this clonotype. V gene TRBV2 combines with J gene TRBJ2-1; TRBD2 is a possible D gene (7 bases). The CDR3 contains 15 residues. V was cut by 0 bases and J by 8 bases, with 14 bases left in between. From germline, CDR1 is SNHLY and CDR2 FYNNEI. In DNA, the CDR3 is TGTGCCAGCAGTGAAGCTGTGGGGGGGCCCCATGAGCAGTTCTTC. Translating it yields CASSEAVGGPHEQFF.

The chain combines TRBV12-3 or TRBV12-4 with TRBJ2-1; D might be TRBD2 (6 bases). The CDR3 runs 16 residues. V gave up 5 bases and J gave up 0 bases, with 14 bases separating them. The CDR3 DNA reads as TGTGCCAGCAGTCCACCCGGCGGGAACTCCTACAATGAGCAGTTCTTC. This sequence encodes CASSPPGGNSYNEQFF.

V is TRBV7-2 and J is TRBJ2-3; 12 nucleotides align to TRBD2. The CDR3 has 18 residues. CDR1 and CDR2 from the germline V gene are SGHTA and FQGNSA. Losses at the gene ends were 0 bases for V and 2 bases for J; bases not matched to a gene: 6. The CDR3 nucleotides are TGTGCCAGCAGCTTAGCGCTAGCGGGGGGGGACCACACAGATACGCAGTATTTT. Translated: CASSLALAGGDHTDTQYF.

The sample holds a few counts of this clonotype. The V and J genes are TRBV2 and TRBJ1-1; possibly TRBD1 for D (5 bases). The CDR3 runs to 14 residues. Trimming took 4 bases from V and 3 from J, leaving 12 bases between them. CDR1 and CDR2 from the germline V gene are SNHLY and FYNNEI. CDR3 nucleotide sequence: TGTGCCAGCAGTGTGGTCGGGGGGGACACTGAAGCTTTCTTT. As protein: CASSVVGGDTEAFF.

This clonotype was counted ten times or more. V gene TRBV20-1 combines with J gene TRBJ2-5; weak D call: TRBD2 (7 bases). The V end was cut by 3 bases, the J end by 1 base, with 15 bases between. The CDR3 is 15 residues long. CDR1 and CDR2 from the germline V gene are DFQATT and SNEGSKA (reference sequence). CDR3 sequence reads: CSARPIAGAQETQYF. The CDR3 DNA follows: TGCAGTGCTAGGCCCATTGCGGGGGCCCAAGAGACCCAGTACTTC.

In its sample, this clonotype was seen many times. This chain uses TRBV12-3 or TRBV12-4 with TRBJ2-1; D perhaps matches TRBD2 (5 bases). V was pared by 7 bases and J by 5 bases, with 15 bases between. The CDR3 extends over 14 amino acids. CDR3: CASKDRRINNEQFF. CDR3 in DNA: TGTGCCAGCAAGGACCGGAGGATAAACAATGAGCAGTTCTTC.

The chain is built from TRBV3-1 and TRBJ2-5; D is perhaps TRBD2 (7 bases). CDR1 and CDR2 (germline): LGHDT, YNNKEL (reference sequence). The ends were cut back, 4 bases at V and 4 bases at J, with 19 bases in the middle. The CDR3 has 16 residues. The CDR3 region is CASSPSRGAIGETQYF. As DNA, the CDR3 is TGTGCCAGCAGCCCTAGTCGGGGGGCAATTGGAGAGACCCAGTACTTC.